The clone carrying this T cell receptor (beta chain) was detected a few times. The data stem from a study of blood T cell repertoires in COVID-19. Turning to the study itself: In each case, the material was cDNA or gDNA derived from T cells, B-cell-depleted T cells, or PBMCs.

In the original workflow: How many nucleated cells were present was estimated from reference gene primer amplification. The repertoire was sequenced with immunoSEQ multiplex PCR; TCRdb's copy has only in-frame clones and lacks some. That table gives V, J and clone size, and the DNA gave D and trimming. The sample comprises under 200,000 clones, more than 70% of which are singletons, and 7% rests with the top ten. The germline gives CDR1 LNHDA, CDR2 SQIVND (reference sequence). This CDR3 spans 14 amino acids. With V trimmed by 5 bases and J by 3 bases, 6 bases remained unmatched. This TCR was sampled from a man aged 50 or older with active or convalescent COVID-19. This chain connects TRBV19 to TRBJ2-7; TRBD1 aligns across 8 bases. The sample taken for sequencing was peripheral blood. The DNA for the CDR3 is TGTGCCAGTAGTTCCTTGACAGGGGTCTACGAGCAGTACTTC. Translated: CASSSLTGVYEQYF. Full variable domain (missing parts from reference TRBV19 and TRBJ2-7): DGGITQSPKYLFRKEGQNVTLSCEQNLNHDAMYWYRQDPGQGLRLIYYSQIVNDFQKGDIAEGYSVSREKKESFPLTVTSAQKNPTAFYLCASSSLTGVYEQYFGPGTRLTVT.